The present T cell receptor beta chain was sequenced within a study of OX40 agonist ivuxolimab in advanced cancers. Generated by immunoSEQ multiplex PCR, the TCRdb table keeps only in-frame clones and is missing some. The profile shows about 61,000 clones, about 85% of them singletons. The clonotype comes from an adult with an advanced solid tumor such as melanoma, head and neck, liver or kidney cancer. The sample in question was CD4+ or CD8+ T cells sorted from blood, obtained in a trial of the OX40 agonist ivuxolimab.

CDR3 in amino acids: CASSQSGDKSYEQYF. In nucleotides, the CDR3 is TGCGCCAGCAGTCAATCAGGGGACAAATCCTACGAGCAGTACTTC. This chain links TRBV23-1 with TRBJ2-7; weak D call: TRBD1 (6 bases). TRBV23-1 is classed as an ORF, of uncertain function. This CDR3 is built from 15 residues. V was trimmed by 0 bases and J by 1 base, leaving 10 bases between them.